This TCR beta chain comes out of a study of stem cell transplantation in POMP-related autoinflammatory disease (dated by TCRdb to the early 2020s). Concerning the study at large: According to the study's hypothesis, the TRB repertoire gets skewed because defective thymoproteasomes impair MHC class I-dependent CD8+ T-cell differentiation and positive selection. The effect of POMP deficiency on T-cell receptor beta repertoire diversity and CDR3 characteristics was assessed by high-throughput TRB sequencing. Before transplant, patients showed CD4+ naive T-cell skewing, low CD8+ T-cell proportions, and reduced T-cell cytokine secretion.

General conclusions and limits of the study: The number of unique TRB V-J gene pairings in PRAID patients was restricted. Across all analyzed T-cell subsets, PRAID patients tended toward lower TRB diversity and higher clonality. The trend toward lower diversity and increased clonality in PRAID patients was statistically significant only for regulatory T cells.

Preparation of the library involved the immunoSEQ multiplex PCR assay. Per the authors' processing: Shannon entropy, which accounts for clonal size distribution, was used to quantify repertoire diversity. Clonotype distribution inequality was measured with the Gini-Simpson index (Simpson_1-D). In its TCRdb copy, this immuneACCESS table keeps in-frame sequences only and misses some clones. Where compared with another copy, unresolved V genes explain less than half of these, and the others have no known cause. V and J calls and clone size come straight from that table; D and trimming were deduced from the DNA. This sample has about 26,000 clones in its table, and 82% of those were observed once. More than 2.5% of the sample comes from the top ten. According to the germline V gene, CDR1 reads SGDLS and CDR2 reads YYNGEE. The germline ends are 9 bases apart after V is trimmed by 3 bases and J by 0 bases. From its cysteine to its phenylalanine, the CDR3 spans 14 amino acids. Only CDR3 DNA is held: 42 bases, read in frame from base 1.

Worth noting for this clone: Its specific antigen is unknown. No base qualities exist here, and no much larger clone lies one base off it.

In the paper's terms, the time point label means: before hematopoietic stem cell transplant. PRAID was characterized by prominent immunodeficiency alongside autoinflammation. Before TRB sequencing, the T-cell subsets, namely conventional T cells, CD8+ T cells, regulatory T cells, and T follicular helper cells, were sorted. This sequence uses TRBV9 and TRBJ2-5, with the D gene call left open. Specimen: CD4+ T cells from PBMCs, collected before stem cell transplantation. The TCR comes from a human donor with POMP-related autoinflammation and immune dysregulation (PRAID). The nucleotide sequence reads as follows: TGTGCCAGCAGCGCAGACTCGTACCAAGAGACCCAGTACTTC. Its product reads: CASSADSYQETQYF.